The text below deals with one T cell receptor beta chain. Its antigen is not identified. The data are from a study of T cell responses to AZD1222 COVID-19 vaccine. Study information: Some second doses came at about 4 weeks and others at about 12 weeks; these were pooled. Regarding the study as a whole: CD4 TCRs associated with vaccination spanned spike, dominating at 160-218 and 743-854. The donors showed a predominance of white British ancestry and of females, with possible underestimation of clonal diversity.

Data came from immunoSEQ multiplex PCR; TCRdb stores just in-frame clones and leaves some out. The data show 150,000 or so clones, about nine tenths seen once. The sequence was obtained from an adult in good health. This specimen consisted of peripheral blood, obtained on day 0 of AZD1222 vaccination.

CDR3 coding DNA: TGCAGCGTAACCGACAGGGGACCCTACAATGAGCAGTTCTTC. As protein: CSVTDRGPYNEQFF. The chain joins TRBV29-1 to TRBJ2-1; 8 nucleotides match TRBD1. The CDR3 loop spans 14 amino acids. V shed 6 bases, J shed 2 bases, and the junction held 6 bases outside the gene matches. Germline values: CDR1 SQVTM, CDR2 ANQGSEA.